The source of this TCR beta chain is a study of cytomegalovirus exposure and HLA in healthy donors. Findings and limits, study-wide: The analysis excluded some indistinguishable V segments, including TRBV6-2 and TRBV6-3.

About this clone itself: Its antigen is not known.

60 Vbeta and 13 Jbeta primers were used in PCR. Generated by immunoSEQ multiplex PCR, the TCRdb table keeps only in-frame clones and is missing some. Of roughly 100,000 clones listed, roughly three quarters are singletons. The CDR3 extends over 17 amino acids. V lost 1 base, J lost 8 bases, and 13 bases stayed unmatched. CDR1 and CDR2 from the germline V gene are LNHDA and SQIVND (reference sequence). The gene calls are TRBV19 and TRBJ2-1; 8 nucleotides match TRBD2. This sequence originates from a male donor in good health and CMV-seropositive. The source material was PBMCs. CDR3: CASSIAGSGTGWDEQFF. CDR3 bases: TGTGCCAGTAGTATAGCTGGTAGCGGGACCGGTTGGGATGAGCAGTTCTTC.